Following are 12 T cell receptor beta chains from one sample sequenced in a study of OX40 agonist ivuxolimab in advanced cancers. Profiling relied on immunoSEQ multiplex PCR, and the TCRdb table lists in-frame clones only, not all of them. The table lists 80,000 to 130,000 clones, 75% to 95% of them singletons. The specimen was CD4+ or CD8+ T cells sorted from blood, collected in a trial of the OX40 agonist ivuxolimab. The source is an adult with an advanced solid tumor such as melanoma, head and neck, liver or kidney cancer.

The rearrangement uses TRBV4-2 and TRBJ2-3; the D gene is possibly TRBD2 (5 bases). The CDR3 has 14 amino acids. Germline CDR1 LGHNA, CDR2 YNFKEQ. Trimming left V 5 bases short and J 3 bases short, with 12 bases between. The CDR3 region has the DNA TGTGCCAGCAGCTTAGGAGCGGAAACAGATACGCAGTATTTT. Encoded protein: CASSLGAETDTQYF.

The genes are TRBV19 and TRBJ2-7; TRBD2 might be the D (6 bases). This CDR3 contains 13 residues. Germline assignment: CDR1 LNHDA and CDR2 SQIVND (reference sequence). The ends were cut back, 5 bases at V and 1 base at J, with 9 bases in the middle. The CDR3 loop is CASSVAGSYEQYF. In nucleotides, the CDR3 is TGTGCCAGTAGTGTGGCGGGGTCCTACGAGCAGTACTTC.

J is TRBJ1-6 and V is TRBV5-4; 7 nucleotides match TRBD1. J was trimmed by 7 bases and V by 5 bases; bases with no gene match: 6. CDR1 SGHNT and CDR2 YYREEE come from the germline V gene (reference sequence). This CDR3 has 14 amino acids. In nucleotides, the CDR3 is TGTGCCAGCAGACGGGACAGTTTGAATTCACCCCTCCACTTT. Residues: CASRRDSLNSPLHF.

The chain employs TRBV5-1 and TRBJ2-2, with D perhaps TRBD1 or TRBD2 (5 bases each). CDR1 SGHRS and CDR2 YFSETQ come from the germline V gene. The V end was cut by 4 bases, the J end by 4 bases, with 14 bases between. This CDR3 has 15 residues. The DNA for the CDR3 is TGCGCCAGCAGCCCCGGGACCGCGCGCACCGGGGAGCTGTTTTTT. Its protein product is CASSPGTARTGELFF.

The CDR3 loop reads CASSDRPGTDTQYF. CDR3 nucleotide sequence: TGTGCCAGTAGTGACCGACCGGGCACAGATACGCAGTATTTT. The chain carries TRBV19 and TRBJ2-3; D uncertain. Trimming cost V 5 bases and J 1 base, with 10 bases left between them. CDR1 is LNHDA, CDR2 SQIVND, per germline (reference sequence). The length of the CDR3 is 14 residues.

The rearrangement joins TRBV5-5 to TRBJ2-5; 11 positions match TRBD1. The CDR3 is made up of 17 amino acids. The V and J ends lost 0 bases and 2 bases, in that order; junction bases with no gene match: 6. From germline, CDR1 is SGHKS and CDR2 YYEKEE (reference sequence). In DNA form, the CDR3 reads TGTGCCAGCAGCTTGGGGACAGGGGGCCGAGGTCAAGAGACCCAGTACTTC. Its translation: CASSLGTGGRGQETQYF.

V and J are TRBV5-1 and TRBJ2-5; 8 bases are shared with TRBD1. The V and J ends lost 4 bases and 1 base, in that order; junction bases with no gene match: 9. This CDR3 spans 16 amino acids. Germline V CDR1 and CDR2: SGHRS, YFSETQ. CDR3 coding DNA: TGCGCCAGCAGCGCCGGGACAGGCGGGATCCAAGAGACCCAGTACTTC. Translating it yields CASSAGTGGIQETQYF.

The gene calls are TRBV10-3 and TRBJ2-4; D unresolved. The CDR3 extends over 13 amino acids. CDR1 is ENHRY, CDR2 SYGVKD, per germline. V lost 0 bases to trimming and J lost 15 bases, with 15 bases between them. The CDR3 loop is CAISESATRPPYF. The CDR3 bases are TGTGCCATCAGTGAGTCTGCGACCCGACCCCCGTACTTC.

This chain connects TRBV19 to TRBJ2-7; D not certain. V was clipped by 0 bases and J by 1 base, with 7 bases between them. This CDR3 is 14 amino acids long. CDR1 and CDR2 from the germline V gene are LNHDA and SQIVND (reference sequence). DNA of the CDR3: TGTGCCAGTAGTATAGAACCTGCGTCCTACGAGCAGTACTTC. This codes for CASSIEPASYEQYF.

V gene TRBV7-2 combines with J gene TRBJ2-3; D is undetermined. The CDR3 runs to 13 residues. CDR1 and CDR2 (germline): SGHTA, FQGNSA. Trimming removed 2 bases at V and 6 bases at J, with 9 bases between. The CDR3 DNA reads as TGTGCCAGCAGCTTAAGCCGCCGGGATACGCAGTATTTT. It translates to CASSLSRRDTQYF.

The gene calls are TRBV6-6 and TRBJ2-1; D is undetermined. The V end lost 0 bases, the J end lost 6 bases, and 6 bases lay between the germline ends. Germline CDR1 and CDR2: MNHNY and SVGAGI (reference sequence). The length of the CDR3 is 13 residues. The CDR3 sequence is CASSYSRVNEQFF. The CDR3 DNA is TGTGCCAGCAGTTACTCGAGAGTCAATGAGCAGTTCTTC.

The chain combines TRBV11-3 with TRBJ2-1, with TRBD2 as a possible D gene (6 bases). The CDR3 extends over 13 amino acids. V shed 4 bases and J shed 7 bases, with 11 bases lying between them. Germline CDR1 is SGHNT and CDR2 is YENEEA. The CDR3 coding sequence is TGTGCCAGCAGCTCCTACGGGGGTAATGAGCAGTTCTTC. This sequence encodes CASSSYGGNEQFF. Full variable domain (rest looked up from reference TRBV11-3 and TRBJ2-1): EAGVVQSPRYKIIEKKQPVAFWCNPISGHNTLYWYLQNLGQGPELLIRYENEEAVDDSQLPKDRFSAERLKGVDSTLKIQPAELGDSAVYLCASSSYGGNEQFFGPGTRLTVL.